Listed below are T cell receptor beta chains from one sample, sequenced in a study of cytomegalovirus exposure and HLA in healthy donors. Data came from immunoSEQ multiplex PCR; TCRdb stores just in-frame clones and leaves some out. This sample has 200,000 to 250,000 clones; roughly 88% occur once, and the top ten carry 0.71%. Sequenced material: PBMCs. Receptors originate from a boy aged 2 to 9 in good health and CMV-seronegative. Each CDR3 is given with its conserved first and last residue. D genes are given only for firm matches. A row's size may be missing; if present it is once, few, many or a size class.

DNA: TGCGCCAGCAGCTTCCAGGGCCCCTACAATGAGCAGTTCTTC
CDR3: CASSFQGPYNEQFF
V: TRBV5-1
J: TRBJ2-1
D: .
size: .

DNA: TGCAGCGTTGCAGGCCCACAGGGGGCCGTAGGCAATGAGCAGTTCTTC
CDR3: CSVAGPQGAVGNEQFF
V: TRBV29-1
J: TRBJ2-1
D: TRBD1
size: .

DNA: TGTGCCAGCAGCTTTCCCTCCAGCGGCACAGATACGCAGTATTTT
CDR3: CASSFPSSGTDTQYF
V: TRBV5-6
J: TRBJ2-3
D: .
size: .

DNA: TGTGCTAGTGGTTTGACCATCCAACCGGGACACTCCTACGAGCAGTACTTC
CDR3: CASGLTIQPGHSYEQYF
V: TRBV12-5
J: TRBJ2-7
D: .
size: .

DNA: TGCAGCGTTGAAGGGACAGGGCACAATGAGCAGTTCTTC
CDR3: CSVEGTGHNEQFF
V: TRBV29-1
J: TRBJ2-1
D: TRBD1
size: .

DNA: TGTGCCAGCAGTTCCCTGTCGGGTTCGTCTGGCTACACCTTC
CDR3: CASSSLSGSSGYTF
V: TRBV28
J: TRBJ1-2
D: .
size: once

DNA: TGCAGCGTCGGAGGGGCATTTTGGCAAGAGACCCAGTACTTC
CDR3: CSVGGAFWQETQYF
V: TRBV29-1
J: TRBJ2-5
D: .
size: .

DNA: TGTGCCAGCACAGGGGATTTCTATGGCTACACCTTC
CDR3: CASTGDFYGYTF
V: TRBV6-5
J: TRBJ1-2
D: .
size: .

DNA: TGTGCCAGCAGTTACAAGGATGGAGGTTACGAGCAGTACTTC
CDR3: CASSYKDGGYEQYF
V: TRBV6-5
J: TRBJ2-7
D: .
size: .

DNA: TGTGCCAGCAGCGTAGCGGACTCATACCAAGAAGCTTTCTTT
CDR3: CASSVADSYQEAFF
V: TRBV9
J: TRBJ1-1
D: .
size: .

DNA: TGCGCCAGCAGCTTGGAGGCACAGTCATATTCACCCCTCCACTTT
CDR3: CASSLEAQSYSPLHF
V: TRBV5-1
J: TRBJ1-6
D: .
size: .

DNA: TGTGCCAGCAGGGGCGGAAACACCATATATTTT
CDR3: CASRGGNTIYF
V: TRBV27
J: TRBJ1-3
D: .
size: .

DNA: TGTGCCAGCAGTTGGACCCTGGGGACAGCCAAAGAGACCCAGTACTTC
CDR3: CASSWTLGTAKETQYF
V: TRBV6-5
J: TRBJ2-5
D: TRBD1
size: .

DNA: TGTGCCAGCAGCTTAGCTAGCGGGATAGGGGGTGAGCAGTTCTTC
CDR3: CASSLASGIGGEQFF
V: TRBV13
J: TRBJ2-1
D: TRBD2
size: .

DNA: TGTGCCAGCAGGACAGGGGATCGGGGCTACACCTTC
CDR3: CASRTGDRGYTF
V: TRBV2
J: TRBJ1-2
D: TRBD1
size: .

DNA: TGCAGCACCCCGGGGGGCCGGGGCTCCTACAATGAGCAGTTCTTC
CDR3: CSTPGGRGSYNEQFF
V: TRBV29-1
J: TRBJ2-1
D: .
size: once

DNA: TGTGCCAGCCACCGGGACAGGACAACCTACGAGCAGTACTTC
CDR3: CASHRDRTTYEQYF
V: TRBV6-1
J: TRBJ2-7
D: TRBD1
size: .

DNA: TGTGCCAGCAGTGAAAGGATTGGGTTAGCGGGAGGGGAGGAGGATGAGCAGTTCTTC
CDR3: CASSERIGLAGGEEDEQFF
V: TRBV2
J: TRBJ2-1
D: TRBD2
size: .

DNA: TGTGCCAGCAGCACGGACAGGGAAAAGGGAGAGCAGTACTTC
CDR3: CASSTDREKGEQYF
V: TRBV7-9
J: TRBJ2-7
D: TRBD1
size: .

DNA: TGTGCCAGCAGCTTAGTGGGCACTGAGACCCAGTACTTC
CDR3: CASSLVGTETQYF
V: TRBV7-9
J: TRBJ2-5
D: .
size: .

DNA: TGTGCTAGCAGCCCCGGGTTAGGGGGCGGGGAGACCCAGTACTTC
CDR3: CASSPGLGGGETQYF
V: TRBV7-7
J: TRBJ2-5
D: TRBD1
size: .

DNA: TGCAGCGTTGTTGGGGCCACGGGACAGGGGCAGAACACCGGGGAGCTGTTTTTT
CDR3: CSVVGATGQGQNTGELFF
V: TRBV29-1
J: TRBJ2-2
D: TRBD1
size: .

DNA: TGTGCCAGCAGCGTAGAGCCAGGGGATAATTCACCCCTCCACTTT
CDR3: CASSVEPGDNSPLHF
V: TRBV9
J: TRBJ1-6
D: .
size: .

DNA: TGTGCCATCCTAGGACAGTCCTTTTCACCCCTCCACTTT
CDR3: CAILGQSFSPLHF
V: TRBV6-6
J: TRBJ1-6
D: .
size: .